Shown below are 18 T cell receptor beta chains from a single sample sequenced in a study of identifying expanded T cells in peripheral blood. The protocol was immunoSEQ multiplex PCR, while the TCRdb copy is restricted to in-frame clones and leaves out a portion. The sample includes 65,000 to 95,000 clones, less than 90% seen only once; the top ten take roughly a fifth. The sequenced sample consisted of blood. The source of these receptors is a person between 18 and 75 years old in good health.

The genes are TRBV20-1 and TRBJ2-3; D not certain. This CDR3 contains 11 residues. V lost 6 bases, J lost 2 bases, and 6 bases lay in between. Germline CDR1 DFQATT, CDR2 SNEGSKA (reference sequence). The CDR3 coding sequence is TGCAGTGCCCTCTACACAGATACGCAGTATTTT. Translation: CSALYTDTQYF.

The chain has TRBV18 and TRBJ2-3; a weak D match, TRBD2 (6 bases). The germline V gene has CDR1 KGHSH and CDR2 LQKENI. V lost 5 bases and J 0 bases, leaving 9 bases between the germline ends. CDR3 size: 14 residues. For the CDR3, the DNA is TGTGCCAGCTCATTAGCGGCTAGCACAGATACGCAGTATTTT. Translating gives CASSLAASTDTQYF. The complete variable domain, with remaining parts taken from reference TRBV18 and TRBJ2-3, reads NAGVMQNPRHLVRRRGQEARLRCSPMKGHSHVYWYRQLPEEGLKFMVYLQKENIIDESGMPKERFSAEFPKEGPSILRIQQVVRGDSAAYFCASSLAASTDTQYFGPGTRLTVL.

The chain has TRBV29-1 and TRBJ2-7, with a possible D match to TRBD1 (5 bases). V shed 5 bases and J shed 1 base, with 9 bases lying between them. CDR1 and CDR2 from the germline V gene are SQVTM and ANQGSEA. This CDR3 has 12 residues. Here the CDR3 DNA reads TGCAGCGTTAGTGGGGCGTCCTACGAGCAGTACTTC. Translating gives CSVSGASYEQYF.

The chain employs TRBV28 and TRBJ2-7; no firm D call. The germline gives CDR1 MDHEN, CDR2 SYDVKM. The CDR3 length is 13 residues. The V gene lost 7 bases and the J gene lost 7 bases, with 17 bases spanning the gap. CDR3 sequence reads: CASTPDTTLEQYF. The DNA of the CDR3 is TGTGCCAGCACCCCGGATACTACCTTAGAGCAGTACTTC.

This chain joins TRBV6-5 and TRBJ1-1, with a tentative D call TRBD1 (5 bases). V gave up 5 bases and J gave up 2 bases, with 12 bases separating them. CDR3 length equals 14 residues. Germline V gene lookup returns CDR1 MNHEY and CDR2 SVGAGI. The CDR3 protein is CASSQRRGNTEAFF. The CDR3 nucleotides are TGTGCCAGCAGTCAACGGAGGGGAAACACTGAAGCTTTCTTT.

The chain couples TRBV7-2 to TRBJ2-7, with D unclear. This CDR3 region has 13 residues. The germline V and J ends were trimmed by 0 bases and 5 bases, with 8 bases remaining between them. The germline CDR1 and CDR2 sequences are SGHTA and FQGNSA. The CDR3 loop reads CASSLAGSDEQYF. CDR3 sequence (DNA): TGTGCCAGCAGCTTAGCGGGATCGGACGAGCAGTACTTC.

The chain uses TRBV6-5 and TRBJ2-1; 8 bases align to TRBD2. Germline lookup yields CDR1 MNHEY and CDR2 SVGAGI. This CDR3 is 15 amino acids long. V was pared by 0 bases and J by 5 bases, with 3 bases of the junction left unmatched. As DNA, the CDR3 is TGTGCCAGCAGTTACTCTAGGGGACTAGACAATGAGCAGTTCTTC. Protein product: CASSYSRGLDNEQFF.

The gene calls are TRBV7-2 and TRBJ2-7; maybe TRBD2 (5 bases). V shed 2 bases and J shed 6 bases, with 8 bases lying between them. Looked up from germline, CDR1 is SGHTA and CDR2 is FQGNSA. This CDR3 contains 12 residues. This CDR3 reads CASSLFEGEQYF. The CDR3 DNA follows: TGTGCCAGCAGCTTATTCGAGGGCGAGCAGTACTTC.

The chain links TRBV6-5 to TRBJ2-3; D not resolved. V was trimmed by 6 bases and J by 4 bases, leaving 11 bases between them. Germline V CDR1 and CDR2: MNHEY, SVGAGI. The CDR3 is 13 residues long. In DNA, the CDR3 is TGTGCCAGCAGCCTCAATCCCCCAGATACGCAGTATTTT. This gives the protein CASSLNPPDTQYF.

This chain connects TRBV14 to TRBJ2-3; TRBD1 matches at 8 bases. CDR1 is SGHDN, CDR2 FVKESK, per germline. CDR3 length equals 15 residues. V trimming: 4 bases; J trimming: 1 base; junction bases outside the gene matches: 4. The CDR3 DNA reads TGTGCCAGCAGCCGACAGGGGTGGGGCACAGATACGCAGTATTTT. Translation gives CASSRQGWGTDTQYF.

J is TRBJ2-1 and V is TRBV6-7; 9 bases map to TRBD1. TRBV6-7 is placed among ORFs of uncertain function. V shed 5 bases and J 6 bases; nucleotides not matched to a gene: 11. This CDR3 has 16 residues. This CDR3 reads CASSAPGQGDRNEQFF. CDR3 DNA sequence: TGTGCCAGCAGTGCACCGGGACAGGGAGACCGCAATGAGCAGTTCTTC.

The V call is TRBV9, the J call TRBJ1-2; no firm D call. CDR3 length: 14 residues. V was trimmed by 2 bases and J by 0 bases, leaving 8 bases between them. Germline lookup yields CDR1 SGDLS and CDR2 YYNGEE. CDR3: CASSVSSANYGYTF. The CDR3 DNA reads as TGTGCCAGCAGCGTCAGCTCCGCTAACTATGGCTACACCTTC.

This clone occurred a few times. The chain carries TRBV4-3 and TRBJ2-3; either TRBD1 or TRBD2 may supply D (5 bases each). Trimming shortened V by 4 bases and J by 4 bases, and 18 bases separated the two germline ends. The CDR3 is 16 residues long. Germline CDR1 is LGHNA and CDR2 is YSLEER. The CDR3 sequence is CASSRDPPGLADTQYF. DNA of the CDR3: TGCGCCAGCAGCCGGGACCCTCCGGGGTTGGCAGATACGCAGTATTTT.

The rearrangement joins TRBV7-2 to TRBJ1-3, with a weak D call TRBD1 (6 bases). Looked up from germline, CDR1 is SGHTA and CDR2 is FQGNSA. With 5 bases removed from V and 0 bases from J, the gap between germline ends came to 23 bases. This CDR3 region has 19 residues. The CDR3 nucleotides are TGTGCCAGCAGCGACGGGACATATGAACAGATTAGCTCTGGAAACACCATATATTTT. This gives the protein CASSDGTYEQISSGNTIYF.

V usage is TRBV28 and J usage is TRBJ1-5, with 8 bases matching TRBD1. Losses at the gene ends were 5 bases for V and 2 bases for J; bases not matched to a gene: 14. The CDR3 is made up of 18 amino acids. Germline assignment: CDR1 MDHEN and CDR2 SYDVKM. The CDR3 spells CASSTGQGRIIGNQPQHF. CDR3 nucleotide sequence: TGTGCCAGCAGTACCGGACAGGGTAGGATAATTGGCAATCAGCCCCAGCATTTT. The whole variable domain, remainder taken from reference TRBV28 and TRBJ1-5, is DVKVTQSSRYLVKRTGEKVFLECVQDMDHENMFWYRQDPGLGLRLIYFSYDVKMKEKGDIPEGYSVSREKKERFSLILESASTNQTSMYLCASSTGQGRIIGNQPQHFGDGTRLSIL.

J is TRBJ2-6 and V is TRBV2, with 7 bases aligning to TRBD1. CDR3 size: 15 residues. V lost 5 bases and J lost 2; bases outside the gene matches: 3. CDR1 is SNHLY and CDR2 is FYNNEI in the germline V gene. CDR3 DNA sequence: TGTGCCAGCAGTACAGGGACAGCTGGGGCCAACGTCCTGACTTTC. It is translated as CASSTGTAGANVLTF.

The genes are TRBV5-5 and TRBJ2-1, with TRBD2 matching 12 bases. The V gene end was trimmed by 0 bases and the J gene end by 7 bases; junction bases not matched to a gene: 5. Germline assignment: CDR1 SGHKS and CDR2 YYEKEE (reference sequence). This CDR3 contains 16 residues. CDR3 sequence reads: CASSLASGRALNEQFF. CDR3 bases: TGTGCCAGCAGCTTGGCTAGCGGGAGGGCCTTGAATGAGCAGTTCTTC.

The chain is built from TRBV7-8 and TRBJ2-2; 12 bases are shared with TRBD2. The ends lost 5 bases at V and 4 bases at J; junction bases unmatched: 8. Germline V gene data show CDR1 as SGHVS and CDR2 as FQNEAQ. The CDR3 is made up of 17 amino acids. The chain's CDR3 is CASSDTPGLAGTGELFF. As DNA, the CDR3 is TGTGCCAGCAGCGATACTCCGGGACTAGCGGGCACCGGGGAGCTGTTTTTT. Complete variable domain (other parts from reference TRBV7-8 and TRBJ2-2): GAGVSQSPRYKVAKRGQDVALRCDPISGHVSLFWYQQALGQGPEFLTYFQNEAQLDKSGLPSDRFFAERPEGSVSTLKIQRTQQEDSAVYLCASSDTPGLAGTGELFFGEGSRLTVL.